Listed below are T cell receptor beta chains from one sample, sequenced in a study of blood T cell repertoires in COVID-19. Repertoires were generated with immunoSEQ multiplex PCR, while TCRdb's copy carries only in-frame clones and drops some. Of some 500,000 clones in the sample, 70% to 90% are singletons; the top ten hold approximately 1.8%. Sequencing was performed on PBMCs or T cells enriched from blood (not recorded which). All receptors derive from a middle-aged woman who had recovered from COVID-19. CDR3s include the opening cysteine and the closing phenylalanine or tryptophan. Fields, in order: CDR3 DNA, CDR3 protein, J gene, clone size, V gene, D gene. A D gene is named only where the DNA matches it firmly. Some rows have no size entry. The others give once, few or many, or a class for an expanded clone.

cdr3_nt: TGTGCCAGCAAGGTAGCGGGAGGTACCGGGGAGCTGTTTTTT; cdr3_aa: CASKVAGGTGELFF; j_call: TRBJ2-2; clone_size: NA; v_call: TRBV6-5; d_call: TRBD2
cdr3_nt: TGTGCCAGCAGCCGACAGGGGGCGTCGGTGGGTGAGCAGTTCTTC; cdr3_aa: CASSRQGASVGEQFF; j_call: TRBJ2-1; clone_size: NA; v_call: TRBV14; d_call: TRBD1
cdr3_nt: TGCGCCAGCAGCCAGAGAGCGGGAGGGTACCGAGGGGCAGATACGCAGTATTTT; cdr3_aa: CASSQRAGGYRGADTQYF; j_call: TRBJ2-3; clone_size: NA; v_call: TRBV4-3; d_call: TRBD2
cdr3_nt: TGTGCCAGCAGTTTTCGTCCAGCGGGAGTGTTTACGGATACGCAGTATTTT; cdr3_aa: CASSFRPAGVFTDTQYF; j_call: TRBJ2-3; clone_size: few; v_call: TRBV27; d_call: TRBD2
cdr3_nt: TGTGCCAGCAGCTTAAGGGGGGGTAGCGAGACCCAGTACTTC; cdr3_aa: CASSLRGGSETQYF; j_call: TRBJ2-5; clone_size: NA; v_call: TRBV11-3; d_call: NA
cdr3_nt: TGTGCCAGCAGTACTTTCCCGGTAATTAATGAAAAACTGTTTTTT; cdr3_aa: CASSTFPVINEKLFF; j_call: TRBJ1-4; clone_size: NA; v_call: TRBV6-5; d_call: NA
cdr3_nt: TGTGCCAGCAGCTTACGCGGGAACTTGCAAGAGACCCAGTACTTC; cdr3_aa: CASSLRGNLQETQYF; j_call: TRBJ2-5; clone_size: NA; v_call: TRBV11-2; d_call: NA
cdr3_nt: TGTGCCAGCAGTTCGGAGAGGAGCACCGGGGAGCTGTTTTTT; cdr3_aa: CASSSERSTGELFF; j_call: TRBJ2-2; clone_size: NA; v_call: TRBV6-5; d_call: NA
cdr3_nt: TGTGCCAGCAGTTACTCCCCCCAAGCGGGAGGAGAGACCCAGTACTTC; cdr3_aa: CASSYSPQAGGETQYF; j_call: TRBJ2-5; clone_size: NA; v_call: TRBV6-2/TRBV6-3; d_call: TRBD2
cdr3_nt: TGCGCCAGCAGCCAGGTTGATAGCGACTATGGCTACACCTTC; cdr3_aa: CASSQVDSDYGYTF; j_call: TRBJ1-2; clone_size: NA; v_call: TRBV4-3; d_call: NA
cdr3_nt: TGTGCCAGCAGTTTATCCACTATGATCCGGGAGCAGTACTTC; cdr3_aa: CASSLSTMIREQYF; j_call: TRBJ2-7; clone_size: NA; v_call: TRBV27; d_call: NA
cdr3_nt: TGTGCCACCATAGACTACAGGGGATCGGGCGAGCAGTACTTC; cdr3_aa: CATIDYRGSGEQYF; j_call: TRBJ2-7; clone_size: NA; v_call: TRBV6-5; d_call: TRBD1
cdr3_nt: TGTGCCAGCAGTGACCCAGCGGGAGTGTCCTACGAGCAGTACTTC; cdr3_aa: CASSDPAGVSYEQYF; j_call: TRBJ2-7; clone_size: NA; v_call: TRBV25-1; d_call: TRBD2
cdr3_nt: TGTGCCAGTAGTGGTTCCGGGACAAAAGTGAGTGGCTACACCTTC; cdr3_aa: CASSGSGTKVSGYTF; j_call: TRBJ1-2; clone_size: NA; v_call: TRBV19; d_call: NA
cdr3_nt: TGCGCCAGCAGTTTGTATCCTCTAGCGGGAGATTGGTTCTTC; cdr3_aa: CASSLYPLAGDWFF; j_call: TRBJ2-1; clone_size: NA; v_call: TRBV5-1; d_call: TRBD2
cdr3_nt: TGTGCCAGCAGTTTATCGAGTCACGGAGAGACCCAGTACTTC; cdr3_aa: CASSLSSHGETQYF; j_call: TRBJ2-5; clone_size: NA; v_call: TRBV27; d_call: NA
cdr3_nt: TGTGCCAGCAAAAGGGAGGGCATTCAGTACTTC; cdr3_aa: CASKREGIQYF; j_call: TRBJ2-4; clone_size: NA; v_call: TRBV2; d_call: TRBD2
cdr3_nt: TGTGCCAGCAGCCAAAGACTAGTCAGGAGGGCCTACAATGAGCAGTTCTTC; cdr3_aa: CASSQRLVRRAYNEQFF; j_call: TRBJ2-1; clone_size: NA; v_call: TRBV3-1/TRBV3-2; d_call: NA
cdr3_nt: TGTGCCACCAGTGACTCCGCCTACAATGAGCAGTTCTTC; cdr3_aa: CATSDSAYNEQFF; j_call: TRBJ2-1; clone_size: NA; v_call: TRBV24-1; d_call: NA
cdr3_nt: TGTGCCAGCAAATCGACGGCCGGACTCACAGATACGCAGTATTTT; cdr3_aa: CASKSTAGLTDTQYF; j_call: TRBJ2-3; clone_size: NA; v_call: TRBV11-2; d_call: NA
cdr3_nt: TGTGCCAGCAGTCAGGGACAGCCTTATAATTCACCCCTCCACTTT; cdr3_aa: CASSQGQPYNSPLHF; j_call: TRBJ1-6; clone_size: NA; v_call: TRBV27; d_call: TRBD1
cdr3_nt: TGTGCCATCAGTCGGACAGGCGACTCATATGGCTACACCTTC; cdr3_aa: CAISRTGDSYGYTF; j_call: TRBJ1-2; clone_size: NA; v_call: TRBV10-3; d_call: TRBD1
cdr3_nt: TGTGCCAGCAGCCCCGCGGGTAACACCTATAATTCACCCCTCCACTTT; cdr3_aa: CASSPAGNTYNSPLHF; j_call: TRBJ1-6; clone_size: NA; v_call: TRBV5-6; d_call: NA
cdr3_nt: TGTGCCAGCAGGCACGGACAGGCCCTAGAGTATGGCTACACCTTC; cdr3_aa: CASRHGQALEYGYTF; j_call: TRBJ1-2; clone_size: NA; v_call: TRBV5-5; d_call: TRBD1
cdr3_nt: TGTGCCAGCAGCTTAGGGACAGAACTCTCCTACGAGCAGTACTTC; cdr3_aa: CASSLGTELSYEQYF; j_call: TRBJ2-7; clone_size: NA; v_call: TRBV7-8; d_call: NA